The T cell receptor beta chain under discussion was sequenced for a study of T cells in Graves' hyperthyroidism and ophthalmopathy. Broader study findings: A model using 13 V-J features told ophthalmopathy apart from stable hyperthyroidism.

This clonotype occurred many times. Its antigen remains unknown. Researchers took RNA transcripts and amplified the TCR beta CDR3 regions from them. The HTBI set primed first-round TCR CDR3 RT-PCR. TCRdb processed the multiplex PCR reads anew with MiXCR; each CDR3 protein has one entry. The sample holds 550,000 to 700,000 distinct CDR3 sequences, just over 45% seen once. The CDR3 length is 14 residues. Germline CDR1 SGHDT, CDR2 YYEEEE. The V end was cut by 1 base, the J end by 5 bases, with 10 bases between. The receptor was derived from an adult woman with Graves' disease, either hyperthyroidism or ophthalmopathy (not recorded which). The rearrangement joins TRBV5-6 to TRBJ1-5; possible D gene TRBD1, 5 bases. Sequenced: peripheral blood or thyroid tissue (not recorded which). CDR3 DNA sequence: TGTGCCAGCAGCTTGAGTAGGGGCGATCAGCCCCAGCATTTT. Protein sequence: CASSLSRGDQPQHF.